Listed below are T cell receptor beta chains from one sample, sequenced in a study of Graves' ophthalmopathy and Graves' hyperthyroidism. TCRdb reanalysed the multiplex PCR reads using MiXCR and keeps one entry per CDR3 protein. The table has about 210,000 distinct CDR3 sequences, just under 30% seen once. The sequenced sample consisted of peripheral blood. These receptors were taken from a man aged 45 to 65 with Graves' ophthalmopathy. The CDR3 runs from the conserved cysteine through the conserved F or W. A D gene is named only where the DNA matches it firmly. Not all rows give a size; the values are once, few, many and, for expanded clones, a class.

CDR3 length	clone size	D gene	V gene	J gene	CDR3 DNA	CDR3 protein
17	many	TRBD1	TRBV4-2	TRBJ1-2	TGTGCCAGCAGCCAAGATGTGGGACAGAAAAAGATGGCGGGCTACACCTTC	CASSQDVGQKKMAGYTF
15	many	NA	TRBV6-1	TRBJ2-5	TGTGCCAGCAGTGAACTTGCCCAAGGGAGGGAGACCCAGTACTTC	CASSELAQGRETQYF
13	many	NA	TRBV6-1	TRBJ1-6	TGTGCCAGCATGGGGGGGCTGGAGGTACCCCTCCACTTT	CASMGGLEVPLHF
14	NA	NA	TRBV6-5	TRBJ2-2	TGTGCCAGCAGTTACCCTGGTCGCACCGGGGAGCTGTTTTTT	CASSYPGRTGELFF
11	NA	TRBD1	TRBV6-1	TRBJ2-7	TGTGCCAGCAGGGAAACAGGGGGCGCGTACTTC	CASRETGGAYF
13	NA	NA	TRBV24-1	TRBJ2-2	TGTGCCACCAGTGATTTAGTTCCCGGGGAGCTGTTTTTT	CATSDLVPGELFF
15	many	NA	TRBV4-3	TRBJ2-5	TGCGCCAGCAGCCAAGAAATTGAAAGCCAAGAGACCCAGTACTTC	CASSQEIESQETQYF
14	many	TRBD2	TRBV6-9	TRBJ2-7	TGTGCCAGCAGCCGAGGACTAGCGGTCTACGAGCAGTACTTC	CASSRGLAVYEQYF
13	NA	NA	TRBV10-1	TRBJ2-5	TGCGCCAGTGCGGGCGGACCTCAAGAGACCCAGTACTTC	CASAGGPQETQYF
14	many	TRBD2	TRBV20-1	TRBJ2-2	TGCAGTGCTGCCGGGACTAGCGGCCCCGGGGAGCTGTTTTTT	CSAAGTSGPGELFF
14	many	TRBD2	TRBV29-1	TRBJ2-7	TGCAGCGTTCGCGGGGGGGGACTAGCCTACGAGCAGTACTTC	CSVRGGGLAYEQYF
16	many	NA	TRBV7-8	TRBJ1-6	TGTGCCAGCAGCTTAGATCTTAGGGGTCGGAATTCACCCCTCCACTTT	CASSLDLRGRNSPLHF
13	many	NA	TRBV19	TRBJ2-7	TGTGCCAGTAGTTCAACTCCAGGAAACGAGCAGTACTTC	CASSSTPGNEQYF
14	once	NA	TRBV29-1	TRBJ2-5	TGCAGCGTTGCCTCGTTGACAAATACAGAGACCCAGTACTTC	CSVASLTNTETQYF
14	NA	NA	TRBV6-5	TRBJ1-5	TGTGCCAGCAGTTGGGGGTCGGGCAATCAGCCCCAGCATTTT	CASSWGSGNQPQHF
14	many	NA	TRBV7-4	TRBJ2-7	TGTGCCAGCAGCCCGGGAGCGGCAGGGTACGAGCAGTACTTC	CASSPGAAGYEQYF
14	many	NA	TRBV12-3/TRBV12-4	TRBJ2-5	TGTGCCAGCAGCGACGGACGGGTACAAGAGACCCAGTACTTC	CASSDGRVQETQYF
13	NA	TRBD1	TRBV6-1	TRBJ1-1	TGTGCCAGCAGCCAGGGGGTTTACTCGGCGGCTTTCTTT	CASSQGVYSAAFF
13	many	NA	TRBV3-1	TRBJ1-2	TGTGCCAGCAGCCAAGGAACGGTCTATGGCTACACCTTC	CASSQGTVYGYTF
14	many	NA	TRBV28	TRBJ1-2	TGTGTCAGCAGTTCGCAGGGGCGAGATTTCGGCTACACCTTC	CVSSSQGRDFGYTF
16	many	NA	TRBV27	TRBJ2-7	TGTGCCAGCAGTTTGTGGACGGGAGTTACCTCCTACGAGCAGTACTTC	CASSLWTGVTSYEQYF
14	NA	TRBD1	TRBV7-2	TRBJ1-2	TGTGCCAGCAGCTTAGTCCAGGGGGCGGAAGGCTACACCTTC	CASSLVQGAEGYTF
19	many	TRBD1	TRBV29-1	TRBJ2-7	TGCAGCGTTGAATTAAACCCAAGAGCCGGGACAGGGGAATCCTACGAGCAGTACTTC	CSVELNPRAGTGESYEQYF
16	many	NA	TRBV20-1	TRBJ1-2	TGCAGTGCTAGAGATCCGGTGAACAGGGCCTTATATGGCTACACCTTC	CSARDPVNRALYGYTF
12	NA	NA	TRBV29-1	TRBJ1-5	TGCAGCGCTAGACGCGGCAATCAGCCCCAGCATTTT	CSARRGNQPQHF
14	few	NA	TRBV12-3/TRBV12-4	TRBJ1-1	TGTGCCAGCAGTCGGAGGCAGTCCTCCACTGAAGCTTTCTTT	CASSRRQSSTEAFF
15	NA	NA	TRBV4-1	TRBJ1-5	TGCGCCAGCAGCCAAGCGACGGGGGCGAATCAGCCCCAGCATTTT	CASSQATGANQPQHF
12	NA	NA	TRBV12-3/TRBV12-4	TRBJ1-1	TGTGCCAGCATTCGAGGGATCACTGAAGCTTTCTTT	CASIRGITEAFF
14	many	NA	TRBV7-9	TRBJ1-3	TGTGCCAGCAGCTTCTCAGGCCGGGGGAACACCATATATTTT	CASSFSGRGNTIYF
16	once	TRBD1	TRBV28	TRBJ1-2	TGTGCCAGCAGTCTTCCCACGACAGGGGGTCACTATGGCTACACCTTC	CASSLPTTGGHYGYTF
15	NA	NA	TRBV4-3	TRBJ1-5	TGCGCCAGCAGCCGAGGGAGGGTGGGGAATCAGCCCCAGCATTTT	CASSRGRVGNQPQHF
14	many	NA	TRBV28	TRBJ1-2	TGTGCCAGCAGTGCCCCCGGGGAGCGAGATGGCTACACCTTC	CASSAPGERDGYTF
16	NA	TRBD2	TRBV2	TRBJ2-7	TGTGCCGGAGGGACTAGCGGGGACCCTGTTGAGTACGAGCAGTACTTC	CAGGTSGDPVEYEQYF
14	many	TRBD1	TRBV6-1	TRBJ2-7	TGTGCCAGCACCGGGACAGGGGAGGTCTACGAGCAGTACTTC	CASTGTGEVYEQYF
17	few	NA	TRBV12-3/TRBV12-4	TRBJ2-5	TGTGCCAGCAGTTTAGCGGTCGGGACAAAAAACGGGGAGACCCAGTACTTC	CASSLAVGTKNGETQYF
14	many	TRBD1	TRBV19	TRBJ2-2	TGTGCCAGTAGGGTACAGGGGGCCGCCGGGGAGCTGTTTTTT	CASRVQGAAGELFF
12	many	NA	TRBV6-1	TRBJ2-3	TGTGCCAGCACCGGCCGAGGTTATACGCAGTATTTT	CASTGRGYTQYF
13	many	NA	TRBV6-5	TRBJ1-2	TGTGCCAGCAGTTACGCAGGGTTCTATGGCTACACCTTC	CASSYAGFYGYTF
10	NA	NA	TRBV12-3/TRBV12-4	TRBJ2-7	TGTGCCAGCACACGGTACGAGCAGTACTTC	CASTRYEQYF
12	few	NA	TRBV6-1	TRBJ2-5	TGTGCCAGCAGTGAGGCCGGGACTACCCAGTACTTC	CASSEAGTTQYF
16	many	TRBD2	TRBV6-5	TRBJ2-7	TGTGCCAGCAGAAAATCTAGCGGAGGTCCCCCCTACGAGCAGTACTTC	CASRKSSGGPPYEQYF
14	NA	TRBD2	TRBV6-1	TRBJ2-2	TGTGCCAGCAGTCGAGCGGGAAACCCCGGGGAGCTGTTTTTT	CASSRAGNPGELFF
14	NA	NA	TRBV5-1	TRBJ2-7	TGCGCCAGCAGCTTGGACAGCGGTTACGAGTGGCAGTACTTC	CASSLDSGYEWQYF
12	NA	NA	TRBV6-2/TRBV6-3	TRBJ2-5	TGTGCCAGCACCAAGAGTCGAGAGACCCAGTACTTC	CASTKSRETQYF